A single sample gave rise to the 2 T cell receptor beta chains below, sequenced in a study of blood T cell repertoires in COVID-19 (dated by TCRdb to the early 2020s). The library was built by means of the immunoSEQ multiplex PCR assay. TCRdb stores this immuneACCESS table with in-frame sequences only. Part of the clones is absent; in the studies checked, under half of the shortfall reflects unresolved V genes, and no reason is known for the rest. The table for this sample lists about 64,000 clones; about 88% of them were counted only once. 3% to 4.5% of the sample belongs to the ten largest clones. Sequencing was performed on peripheral blood. These receptors came from a man between 70 and 80 years old with acute or convalescent COVID-19.

The genes are TRBV18 and TRBJ2-3, with 9 bases aligning to TRBD1. With 3 bases clipped from V and 8 bases from J, the junction kept 12 bases outside the gene matches. The CDR3 runs 16 residues. Germline V gene data show CDR1 as KGHSH and CDR2 as LQKENI. The CDR3 sequence is CASSPSPGTGFGTQYF. The CDR3 DNA sequence: TGTGCCAGCTCACCTTCGCCCGGGACAGGGTTCGGTACGCAGTATTTT. Full variable domain (rest looked up from reference TRBV18 and TRBJ2-3): NAGVMQNPRHLVRRRGQEARLRCSPMKGHSHVYWYRQLPEEGLKFMVYLQKENIIDESGMPKERFSAEFPKEGPSILRIQQVVRGDSAAYFCASSPSPGTGFGTQYFGPGTRLTVL.

This clone was seen once. The genes are TRBV5-1 and TRBJ1-2; TRBD1 agrees at 7 bases. This CDR3 has 15 amino acids. Germline V gene sequence: CDR1 SGHRS, CDR2 YFSETQ. V gave up 0 bases and J gave up 2 bases; unmatched junction bases: 4. Here the CDR3 DNA reads TGCGCCAGCAGCTTGGAGGCAGGGGGGAACTATGGCTACACCTTC. It translates to CASSLEAGGNYGYTF.